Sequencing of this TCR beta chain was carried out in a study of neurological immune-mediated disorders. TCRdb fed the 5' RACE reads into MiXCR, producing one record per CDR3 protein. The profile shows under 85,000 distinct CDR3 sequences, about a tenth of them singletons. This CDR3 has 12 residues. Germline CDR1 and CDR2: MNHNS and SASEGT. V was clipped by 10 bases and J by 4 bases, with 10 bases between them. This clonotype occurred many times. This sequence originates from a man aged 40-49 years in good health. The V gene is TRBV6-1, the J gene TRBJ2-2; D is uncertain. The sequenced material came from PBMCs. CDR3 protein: CATQTLTGELFF. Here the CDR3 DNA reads TGTGCCACCCAAACCCTCACCGGGGAGCTGTTTTTT.